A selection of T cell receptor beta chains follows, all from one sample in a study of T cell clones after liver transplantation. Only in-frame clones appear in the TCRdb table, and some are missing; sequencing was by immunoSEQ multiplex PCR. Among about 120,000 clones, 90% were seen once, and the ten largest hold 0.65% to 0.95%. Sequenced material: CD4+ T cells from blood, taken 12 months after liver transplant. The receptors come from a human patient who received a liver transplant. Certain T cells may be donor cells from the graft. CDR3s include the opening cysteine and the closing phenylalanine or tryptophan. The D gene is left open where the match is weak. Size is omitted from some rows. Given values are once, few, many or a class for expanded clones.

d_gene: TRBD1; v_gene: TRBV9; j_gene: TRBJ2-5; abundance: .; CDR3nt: TGTGCCAGCAGCGCGACAGGGGGCAGAGAGACCCAGTACTTC; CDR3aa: CASSATGGRETQYF
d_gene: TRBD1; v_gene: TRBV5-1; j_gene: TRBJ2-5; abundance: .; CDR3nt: TGCGCCAGCAGAACAGGGGACGCGGAGACCCAGTACTTC; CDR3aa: CASRTGDAETQYF
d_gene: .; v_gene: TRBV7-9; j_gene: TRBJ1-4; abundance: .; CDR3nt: TGTGCCAGCAGCCTTGGGGGGACTAATGAAAAACTGTTTTTT; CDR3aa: CASSLGGTNEKLFF
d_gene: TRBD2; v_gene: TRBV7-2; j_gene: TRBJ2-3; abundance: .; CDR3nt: TGTGCCAGCCACAGTGAGCGGGGGCTCACAGATACGCAGTATTTT; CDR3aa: CASHSERGLTDTQYF
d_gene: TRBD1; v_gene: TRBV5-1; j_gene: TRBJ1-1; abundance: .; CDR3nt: TGCGCCAGCAGCTTGGACACCCCCGGGACAGGGGCTGAAGCTTTCTTT; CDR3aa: CASSLDTPGTGAEAFF
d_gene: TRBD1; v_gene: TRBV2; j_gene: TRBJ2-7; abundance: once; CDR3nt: TGTGCCAGTGGACAGGGCTCCTACGAGCAGTACTTC; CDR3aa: CASGQGSYEQYF
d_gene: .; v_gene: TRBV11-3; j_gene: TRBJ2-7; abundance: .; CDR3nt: TGTGCCAGCAGCTTAGAAGGCCGACCACACTACGAGCAGTACTTC; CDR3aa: CASSLEGRPHYEQYF
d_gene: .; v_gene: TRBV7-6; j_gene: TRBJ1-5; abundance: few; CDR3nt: TGTGCCAGCAGCCCCATCCACGGTCAGCCCCAGCATTTT; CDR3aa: CASSPIHGQPQHF
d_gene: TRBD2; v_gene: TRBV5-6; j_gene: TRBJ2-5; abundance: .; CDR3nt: TGTGCCAGCAGCCTAGGGACTAGCGGGAGGGAGACCCAGTACTTC; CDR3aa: CASSLGTSGRETQYF
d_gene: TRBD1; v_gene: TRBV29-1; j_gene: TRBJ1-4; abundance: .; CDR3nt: TGCAGCGTTGAGGACAGGCAGTCTAATGAAAAACTGTTTTTT; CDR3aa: CSVEDRQSNEKLFF
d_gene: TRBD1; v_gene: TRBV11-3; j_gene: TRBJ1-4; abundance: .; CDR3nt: TGTGCCAGCAGCGCGACAGGGGCGACTAATGAAAAACTGTTTTTT; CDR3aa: CASSATGATNEKLFF
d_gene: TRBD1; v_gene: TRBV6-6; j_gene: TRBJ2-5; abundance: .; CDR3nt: TGTGCCAGCTCGACAGGGGGCCCCCAAGAGACCCAGTACTTC; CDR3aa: CASSTGGPQETQYF
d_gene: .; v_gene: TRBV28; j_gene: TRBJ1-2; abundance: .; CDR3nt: TGTGCCAGCAGTTATTCAACGGACTACTATGGCTACACCTTC; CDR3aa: CASSYSTDYYGYTF
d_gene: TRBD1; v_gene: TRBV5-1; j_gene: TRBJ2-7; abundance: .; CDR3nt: TGCGCCAGCAACGCCGGGACAGGGGGCTACGAGCAGTACTTC; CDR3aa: CASNAGTGGYEQYF
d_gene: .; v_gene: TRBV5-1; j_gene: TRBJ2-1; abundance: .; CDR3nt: TGCGCCAGCAGCTTGTCCCTGAGCTCCTACAATGAGCAGTTCTTC; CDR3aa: CASSLSLSSYNEQFF
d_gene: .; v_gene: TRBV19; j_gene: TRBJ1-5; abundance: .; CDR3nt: TGTGCCAGTCAGGCAGGGACGGGGCCGGGGCCCCAGCATTTT; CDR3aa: CASQAGTGPGPQHF
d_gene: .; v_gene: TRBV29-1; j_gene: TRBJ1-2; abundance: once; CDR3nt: TGCAGCGTTTCGCGGTGGGGCGCCGACTATGGCTACACCTTC; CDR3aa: CSVSRWGADYGYTF
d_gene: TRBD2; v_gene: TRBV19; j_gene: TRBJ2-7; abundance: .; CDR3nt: TGTGCCAGTAGTATAGATCACGGGGGGGCCTACGAGCAGTACTTC; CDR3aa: CASSIDHGGAYEQYF
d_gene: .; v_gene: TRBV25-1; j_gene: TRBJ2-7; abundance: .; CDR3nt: TGTGCCAGCTATTGGCTAGGAAGTTACGATTACGAGCAGTACTTC; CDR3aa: CASYWLGSYDYEQYF
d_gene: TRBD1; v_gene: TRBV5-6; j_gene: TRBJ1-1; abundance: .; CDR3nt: TGTGCCAGCAGCTTGATCAGGGGGCTCACTGAAGCTTTCTTT; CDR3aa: CASSLIRGLTEAFF
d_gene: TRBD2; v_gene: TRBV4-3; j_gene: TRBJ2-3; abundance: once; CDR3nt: TGCGCCAGCAGCCAACTAGCGGGAGTAGGAGATACGCAGTATTTT; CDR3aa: CASSQLAGVGDTQYF
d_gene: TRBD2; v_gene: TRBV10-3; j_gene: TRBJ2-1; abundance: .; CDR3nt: TGTGCCATCAGTGAGTCGGCTAGCGGGAAGACCTACAATGAGCAGTTCTTC; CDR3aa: CAISESASGKTYNEQFF
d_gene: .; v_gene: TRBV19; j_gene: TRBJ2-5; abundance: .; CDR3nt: TGTGCCAGTACAGGCAGGGGAAATCCTATGACCCAGTACTTC; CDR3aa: CASTGRGNPMTQYF